Following are 26 T cell receptor beta chains from one sample sequenced in a study of T-cell memory formation after mild COVID-19. One entry per CDR3 protein results from TCRdb running MiXCR on the 5' RACE reads. There are about 620,000 distinct CDR3 sequences in the sample; 18% occur only once, and 12% lies in the top ten. The sample comprised PBMCs or a T cell subset sorted from them (not recorded which). These receptors all come from an adult woman who had mild COVID-19 (a few samples of this study predate the infection). Cell type and time point are not known.

The genes are TRBV20-1 and TRBJ2-5; 12 bases line up with TRBD2. Germline CDR1 reads DFQATT; CDR2 reads SNEGSKA (reference sequence). The J segment lost 3 bases and the V segment lost 5 bases, leaving 7 bases of the junction unmatched. The CDR3 extends over 15 amino acids. CDR3 nucleotide sequence: TGCAGTGCTCGACCTGGACTAGCGGGGAAAGAGACCCAGTACTTC. Its protein is CSARPGLAGKETQYF.

In this sample, this clonotype turned up many times. The chain has TRBV5-5 and TRBJ2-4; D gene ambiguous. Trimming took off 4 bases at V and 1 base at J, with 12 bases between the two ends. The CDR3 length is 15 residues. The germline V gene has CDR1 SGHKS and CDR2 YYEKEE (reference sequence). CDR3 loop: CASSPSRLAKNIQYF. In DNA, the CDR3 is TGTGCCAGCAGCCCCTCCCGGTTGGCCAAAAACATTCAGTACTTC.

The rearrangement uses TRBV10-3 and TRBJ2-5; 8 bases are a match to TRBD1. The length of the CDR3 is 14 residues. The germline gives CDR1 ENHRY, CDR2 SYGVKD. The trim removed 6 bases at V and 4 bases at J, leaving 7 bases unmatched. CDR3 loop: CAISPDRGTETQYF. The CDR3 nucleotides read TGTGCCATCAGCCCCGACAGGGGAACAGAGACCCAGTACTTC.

The rearrangement uses TRBV7-2 and TRBJ1-2; 9 bases are a match to TRBD1. Losses at the gene ends were 0 bases for V and 4 bases for J; bases not matched to a gene: 6. Per germline, CDR1 SGHTA and CDR2 FQGNSA. CDR3 length equals 16 residues. The CDR3 DNA follows: TGTGCCAGCAGCTTAGCGCTAACAGGGGGCACCTATGGCTACACCTTC. This encodes CASSLALTGGTYGYTF.

This rearrangement joins TRBV2 to TRBJ2-5, with 9 bases that match TRBD2. CDR1 and CDR2 (germline): SNHLY, FYNNEI. With V trimmed by 9 bases and J by 7 bases, 15 bases remained unmatched. The CDR3 runs 15 residues. In DNA, the CDR3 is TGTGCCAGTAACGCCCTTGCGGGAGGGCCAGGGACCCAGTACTTC. Translation gives CASNALAGGPGTQYF.

The rearrangement joins TRBV27 to TRBJ1-5, with D unclear. The germline V gene has CDR1 MNHEY and CDR2 SMNVEV (reference sequence). The V end was cut by 2 bases, the J end by 0 bases, with 11 bases between. The CDR3 loop spans 16 amino acids. CDR3 sequence: CASSLLGRGSNQPQHF. The CDR3 nucleotides are TGTGCCAGCAGTTTACTCGGACGGGGTAGCAATCAGCCCCAGCATTTT.

The chain carries TRBV12-3 or TRBV12-4 and TRBJ2-1; perhaps TRBD2 as D (6 bases). The CDR3 is 13 residues long. The V and J ends lost 6 bases and 9 bases respectively, with 15 bases between them. CDR3 sequence: CASSLGLPIEQFF. The CDR3 nucleotides read TGTGCCAGCAGCCTCGGACTACCTATTGAGCAGTTCTTC.

The chain recombines TRBV29-1 with TRBJ2-3; maybe TRBD2 (6 bases). Germline CDR1 and CDR2: SQVTM and ANQGSEA. The CDR3 contains 14 residues. Trimming took 2 bases from V and 3 from J, leaving 12 bases between them. CDR3 loop: CSVESGLRTDTQYF. The CDR3 coding sequence is TGCAGCGTTGAAAGCGGGCTACGTACAGATACGCAGTATTTT.

This clonotype has a handful of counts. The chain uses TRBV7-2 and TRBJ1-1; D is unclear. V lost 5 bases and J 0 bases, leaving 7 bases between the germline ends. Germline CDR1 and CDR2: SGHTA and FQGNSA. The CDR3 has 13 residues. CDR3 protein: CASSVTLNTEAFF. The CDR3 coding sequence is TGTGCCAGCAGCGTAACCTTGAACACTGAAGCTTTCTTT.

The CDR3 loop reads CASSAKGGSLNTGELFF. CDR3 bases: TGTGCCAGCAGCGCAAAAGGTGGCAGCCTGAACACCGGGGAGCTGTTTTTT. The chain links TRBV3-1 to TRBJ2-2; D gene uncertain. Per the germline V gene, CDR1 is LGHDT and CDR2 is YNNKEL (reference sequence). This CDR3 region has 17 residues. V lost 5 bases and J 1 base, leaving 17 bases between the germline ends.

This clonotype showed up just a few times. The J gene is TRBJ2-5, the V gene TRBV7-8; 8 nucleotides agree with TRBD2. Germline V gene lookup returns CDR1 SGHVS and CDR2 FQNEAQ. The CDR3 extends over 16 amino acids. With V trimmed by 5 bases and J by 5 bases, 13 bases remained unmatched. The CDR3 loop reads CASSHTTGTSWETQYF. DNA of the CDR3: TGTGCCAGCAGCCATACTACCGGGACTAGTTGGGAGACCCAGTACTTC.

The chain couples TRBV12-3 or TRBV12-4 to TRBJ2-3; 9 bases map to TRBD2. CDR3 size: 15 residues. Trimming at V came to 4 bases and at J to 2 bases, leaving 4 bases not matched to a gene. CDR3 protein: CASSSAGGITDTQYF. CDR3 nucleotides: TGTGCCAGCAGTTCAGCGGGGGGTATCACAGATACGCAGTATTTT.

In its sample, this clonotype was seen a few times. This chain joins TRBV4-3 and TRBJ1-2, with 9 bases matching TRBD1. Trimming removed 4 bases from V and 1 base from J; junction bases left unmatched: 7. CDR1 and CDR2 from the germline V gene are LGHNA and YSLEER. This CDR3 is 16 amino acids long. The CDR3 bases are TGCGCCAGCAGCCGATCGGGACAGGGCGGTAACTATGGCTACACCTTC. Its protein is CASSRSGQGGNYGYTF.

This clonotype has a handful of counts. The rearrangement joins TRBV20-1 to TRBJ2-7; 10 bases map to TRBD2. This CDR3 contains 14 residues. J was trimmed by 6 bases and V by 3 bases; bases with no gene match: 8. CDR1 and CDR2 from the germline V gene are DFQATT and SNEGSKA (reference sequence). The CDR3 bases are TGCAGTGCTAGTAGGGCTAGCGGGAGTTCCGAGCAGTACTTC. It specifies CSASRASGSSEQYF.

The chain has TRBV28 and TRBJ1-5; 10 bases are shared with TRBD1. Trimming removed 5 bases from V and 13 bases from J; junction bases left unmatched: 8. The CDR3 length is 13 residues. Germline CDR1 and CDR2: MDHEN and SYDVKM. CDR3 DNA: TGTGCCAGCAGTCCTGACAGGGGGCTACCGCAGCATTTT. This sequence encodes CASSPDRGLPQHF.

CDR3 bases: TGTGCCAGTAGTCTATGGACAGGGTCTCAAGAGACCCAGTACTTC. Amino acids: CASSLWTGSQETQYF. This chain connects TRBV19 to TRBJ2-5; 8 bases are shared with TRBD1. Germline trimming cut 5 bases from V and 2 bases from J; bases unmatched to any gene: 7. CDR3 length: 15 residues. CDR1 LNHDA and CDR2 SQIVND come from the germline V gene (reference sequence).

V is TRBV18 and J is TRBJ2-7; D possibly uses TRBD1 or TRBD2 (5 bases each). Germline V CDR1 and CDR2: KGHSH, LQKENI. Trimming stripped 3 bases from V and 4 bases from J, with 13 bases between. This CDR3 is 14 amino acids long. CDR3: CASSPGEGLYEQYF. CDR3 bases: TGTGCCAGCTCACCGGGTGAGGGGCTGTACGAGCAGTACTTC.

This clonotype was counted between two and nine times. This CDR3 reads CASGLVLGKERKNTEAFF. The CDR3 nucleotides read TGTGCTAGTGGTTTGGTACTGGGGAAAGAGCGAAAGAACACTGAAGCTTTCTTT. V gene TRBV12-5 combines with J gene TRBJ1-1; D is uncertain. CDR1 is LGHNT, CDR2 FRNRAP, per germline. CDR3 length: 18 amino acids. The V gene lost 0 bases and the J gene lost 1 base, with 18 bases spanning the gap.

This clonotype was observed a handful of times. V gene TRBV7-2 combines with J gene TRBJ2-5; D gene unclear. The CDR3 runs to 13 residues. V shed 4 bases and J shed 5 bases, with 11 bases lying between them. Germline V lookup: CDR1 SGHTA, CDR2 FQGNSA. CDR3: CASSSGPRETQYF. The CDR3 DNA follows: TGTGCCAGCAGCTCCGGGCCTCGGGAGACCCAGTACTTC. Variable domain in full (rest from reference TRBV7-2 and TRBJ2-5): GAGVSQSPSNKVTEKGKDVELRCDPISGHTALYWYRQSLGQGLEFLIYFQGNSAPDKSGLPSDRFSAERTGGSVSTLTIQRTQQEDSAVYLCASSSGPRETQYFGPGTRLLVL.

This clonotype was observed a few times. V usage is TRBV24-1 and J usage is TRBJ2-2; 7 bases map to TRBD2. CDR1 is KGHDR, CDR2 SFDVKD, per germline. The CDR3 is made up of 16 amino acids. V trimming: 4 bases; J trimming: 3 bases; junction bases outside the gene matches: 7. In DNA, the CDR3 is TGTGCCACCAGTGACCCCACTAGCGTAGACACCGGGGAGCTGTTTTTT. Its translation: CATSDPTSVDTGELFF.

Only a few counts were recorded for this clonotype. The V gene is TRBV6-2 or TRBV6-3, the J gene TRBJ2-5; 14 nucleotides match TRBD2. Germline-derived CDR1 and CDR2 are MNHEY and SVGEGT. The length of the CDR3 is 16 residues. Unmatched junction bases numbered 4, after V lost 5 bases and J lost 2 bases. The CDR3 region is CASSPTSGRGQETQYF. DNA of the CDR3: TGTGCCAGCAGTCCGACTAGCGGGAGGGGGCAAGAGACCCAGTACTTC.

This clonotype has a count of ten or more. The J gene is TRBJ2-1, the V gene TRBV14; D is undetermined. The CDR3 runs 16 residues. Trimming removed 0 bases at V and 2 bases at J, with 11 bases between. In germline, CDR1 is SGHDN, CDR2 FVKESK. In nucleotides, the CDR3 is TGTGCCAGCAGCCAAGACTATGTGAGCCCCTACAATGAGCAGTTCTTC. Encoded protein: CASSQDYVSPYNEQFF.

This clonotype was picked up a small number of times. The chain carries TRBV15 and TRBJ2-4; 8 positions match TRBD1. The V gene's germline CDR1 is LNHNV and CDR2 YYDKDF (reference sequence). The CDR3 has 14 residues. V was clipped by 3 bases and J by 8 bases; unmatched bases: 6. CDR3 nucleotide sequence: TGTGCCACCAGCAGGAAGGACAGGGTGGACATTCAGTACTTC. Protein sequence: CATSRKDRVDIQYF.

The CDR3 DNA sequence: TGTGCTAGTGGTTTGGCTGCGAACACTGAAGCTTTCTTT. It translates to CASGLAANTEAFF. The chain combines TRBV12-5 with TRBJ1-1, with no clear D. V lost 1 base, J lost 1 base, and 4 bases lay in between. Germline V gives CDR1 LGHNT, CDR2 FRNRAP. The CDR3 length is 13 residues.

In its sample, this clonotype was seen a few times. V and J are TRBV18 and TRBJ2-3, with TRBD1 identical over 9 bases. J gave up 2 bases and V 6 bases, and 6 bases lay outside the gene matches. The CDR3 has 15 residues. Germline lookup yields CDR1 KGHSH and CDR2 LQKENI. The CDR3 DNA is TGTGCCAGCTCGCCCGGGACAGGGACCACAGATACGCAGTATTTT. Translated, it gives CASSPGTGTTDTQYF.

The chain uses TRBV5-1 and TRBJ1-2, with 7 bases aligning to TRBD1. Germline V CDR1 and CDR2: SGHRS, YFSETQ. V shed 4 bases, J shed 3 bases, and the junction held 15 bases outside the gene matches. This CDR3 is built from 17 residues. CDR3 sequence: CASSRSRDSSSYYGYTF. The CDR3 DNA sequence: TGCGCCAGCAGCCGCTCCCGGGACAGCTCGTCTTACTATGGCTACACCTTC.